The 3 T cell receptor beta chains reported below all come from one sample, sequenced in a study of OX40 agonist ivuxolimab in advanced cancers. Assay: immunoSEQ multiplex PCR; the TCRdb copy retains only in-frame clones and omits some. The data contain about 50,000 clones, approximately 80% of them singletons. This specimen was CD4+ or CD8+ T cells sorted from blood, taken in a trial of the OX40 agonist ivuxolimab. These receptors all stem from an adult with an advanced solid tumor such as melanoma, head and neck, liver or kidney cancer.

V is TRBV6-5 and J is TRBJ1-6; possible D gene TRBD1, 5 bases. Trimming removed 2 bases from V and 9 bases from J, with 14 bases in between. The CDR3 loop spans 15 amino acids. Germline CDR1 MNHEY, CDR2 SVGAGI. Written as DNA, the CDR3 is TGTGCCAGCAGTTACGTCCAGGGACTGGGTTCACCCCTCCACTTT. The encoded protein is CASSYVQGLGSPLHF.

This clone was recorded once. This chain connects TRBV7-8 to TRBJ1-1, with a tentative D call TRBD1 (5 bases). There are 14 residues in the CDR3. Germline lookup yields CDR1 SGHVS and CDR2 FQNEAQ. Trimming took 0 bases from V and 7 from J, leaving 12 bases between them. For the CDR3, the DNA is TGTGCCAGCAGCTTAGCTCCTCAGGGCTTTGAAGCTTTCTTT. Translating gives CASSLAPQGFEAFF.

The chain uses TRBV10-3 and TRBJ1-2; no reliable D call. This CDR3 contains 14 residues. CDR1 and CDR2 from the germline V gene are ENHRY and SYGVKD. V was cut by 7 bases and J by 2 bases, with 14 bases left in between. The CDR3 coding sequence is TGTGCCATCACGTCCGCGATGCCCAACTATGGCTACACCTTC. It specifies CAITSAMPNYGYTF.